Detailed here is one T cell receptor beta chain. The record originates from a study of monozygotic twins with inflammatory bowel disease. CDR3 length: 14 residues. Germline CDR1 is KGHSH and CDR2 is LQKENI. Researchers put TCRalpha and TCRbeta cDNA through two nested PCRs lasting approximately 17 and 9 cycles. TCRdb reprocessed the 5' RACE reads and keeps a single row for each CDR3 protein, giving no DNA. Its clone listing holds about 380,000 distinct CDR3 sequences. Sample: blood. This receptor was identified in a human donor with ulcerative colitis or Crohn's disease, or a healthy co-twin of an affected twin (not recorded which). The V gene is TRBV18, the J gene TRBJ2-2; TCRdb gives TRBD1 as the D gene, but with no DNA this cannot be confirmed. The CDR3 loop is CASSADRSTGELFF.